Presented here are 17 T cell receptor beta chains from one specimen sequenced in a study of T cells in Graves' hyperthyroidism and ophthalmopathy. TCR beta CDR3 sequences were amplified from RNA transcripts. Primed by the HTBI set, a first-round RT-PCR was run on the TCR CDR3. TCRdb re-called the multiplex PCR reads with MiXCR, one entry per CDR3 protein. Counted here are 610,000 or so distinct CDR3 sequences, roughly 50% occurring once; the ten biggest clones make up roughly 7.7%. The source material was peripheral blood or thyroid tissue (not recorded which). The receptors were sampled from a woman under 30 with Graves' hyperthyroidism.

The chain carries TRBV7-2 and TRBJ1-2; D gene ambiguous. Trimming left V 11 bases short and J 2 bases short, with 15 bases between. The CDR3 is 13 residues long. Germline values: CDR1 SGHTA, CDR2 FQGNSA. The CDR3 DNA follows: TGTGCCCGCCTCTCGGGCAGGAACTATGGCTACACCTTC. Its protein is CARLSGRNYGYTF.

This clonotype was recorded many times. This chain links TRBV4-1 with TRBJ2-7; D is ambiguous. V gave up 0 bases and J gave up 1 base, with 10 bases separating them. Germline assignment: CDR1 MGHRA and CDR2 YSYEKL. The length of the CDR3 is 15 residues. This CDR3 is CASSQETGLSYEQYF. The CDR3 nucleotides are TGCGCCAGCAGCCAAGAAACGGGTCTTTCCTACGAGCAGTACTTC.

This clonotype was detected only a few times. V and J are TRBV12-5 and TRBJ1-1, with 8 bases identical to TRBD1. This CDR3 comprises 19 residues. Trimming took 1 base from V and 1 from J; bases not matched to a gene: 14. Germline values: CDR1 LGHNT, CDR2 FRNRAP. CDR3 sequence reads: CASGLANFLGQAKNTEAFF. The CDR3 nucleotides are TGTGCTAGTGGTTTGGCGAACTTCCTGGGACAGGCTAAGAACACTGAAGCTTTCTTT. Full variable domain (outside the CDR3, taken from reference TRBV12-5 and TRBJ1-1): DARVTQTPRHKVTEMGQEVTMRCQPILGHNTVFWYRQTMMQGLELLAYFRNRAPLDDSGMPKDRFSAEMPDATLATLKIQPSEPRDSAVYFCASGLANFLGQAKNTEAFFGQGTRLTVV.

This clonotype was seen at least ten times. The gene calls are TRBV5-1 and TRBJ2-7, with 10 bases matching TRBD1. In germline, CDR1 is SGHRS, CDR2 YFSETQ. J lost 7 bases, V lost 0 bases, and 4 bases had no gene match. The CDR3 is made up of 14 amino acids. Here the CDR3 reads CASSLGQGAEEQYF. The CDR3 DNA reads as TGCGCCAGCAGCTTGGGACAGGGGGCGGAAGAGCAGTACTTC. Full variable domain (remainder filled in from reference TRBV5-1 and TRBJ2-7): KAGVTQTPRYLIKTRGQQVTLSCSPISGHRSVSWYQQTPGQGLQFLFEYFSETQRNKGNFPGRFSGRQFSNSRSEMNVSTLELGDSALYLCASSLGQGAEEQYFGPGTRLTVT.

On this clonotype: A much larger clone differs by one base, so this may be a read error. This chain links TRBV12-3 or TRBV12-4 with TRBJ2-2; D is possibly TRBD2 (5 bases). The CDR3 loop spans 14 amino acids. DNA for the CDR3: TGTGCCAGCAGTATTCTAAGATACACCGGGGAGCCGTTTTTT. It yields the protein CASSILRYTGEPFF.

This clonotype was detected a few times. The V gene is TRBV13, the J gene TRBJ1-2; D is ambiguous. Trimming shortened V by 5 bases and J by 8 bases, and 21 bases separated the two germline ends. CDR1 and CDR2 from the germline V gene are PRHDT and FYEKMQ (reference sequence). CDR3 size: 15 residues. CDR3 region: CASSPIGGEKGGYTF. The CDR3 coding sequence is TGTGCCAGCAGCCCAATCGGCGGGGAGAAAGGCGGCTACACCTTC.

A word on this clonotype: A much larger clone differs from this one at a single base, so this may be a read error. The chain links TRBV2 to TRBJ2-5; TRBD1 matches 8 bases. The germline CDR1 and CDR2 sequences are SNHLY and FYNNEI. The J segment lost 11 bases and the V segment lost 8 bases, leaving 7 bases of the junction unmatched. The CDR3 length is 11 residues. CDR3 bases: TGTGCCAGCGCAGGGGGCTGGGCTCAGTACTTC. Encoded protein: CASAGGWAQYF.

This clonotype was counted ten times or more. The V gene is TRBV5-1, the J gene TRBJ2-7; D is possibly TRBD1 or TRBD2 (6 bases each). CDR1 and CDR2 from the germline V gene are SGHRS and YFSETQ. The CDR3 length is 13 residues. V gave up 4 bases and J gave up 2 bases, with 10 bases separating them. The chain's CDR3 is CASSGGLTYEQYF. Here the CDR3 DNA reads TGCGCCAGCAGCGGGGGGCTTACCTACGAGCAGTACTTC.

There are many counts of this clonotype. The chain carries TRBV30 and TRBJ1-5, with D uncertain. The CDR3 totals 13 residues. Germline V gene sequence: CDR1 GTSNPN, CDR2 SVGIG (reference sequence). Deletions cut 4 bases from V and 0 bases from J, with 7 bases between. DNA of the CDR3: TGTGCCTGGAATGAGGATAGCAATCAGCCCCAGCATTTT. Translation: CAWNEDSNQPQHF.

Many counts were recorded for this clonotype. The chain employs TRBV25-1 and TRBJ1-3; TRBD1 might be the D (5 bases). Germline values: CDR1 MGHDK, CDR2 SYGVNS. Trimming took 6 bases from V and 1 from J, leaving 10 bases between them. CDR3 length: 14 amino acids. The CDR3 DNA follows: TGTGCCAGCAGCATGGGGGGATCTGGAAACACCATATATTTT. It yields the protein CASSMGGSGNTIYF.

This clonotype occurred once. The rearrangement joins TRBV15 to TRBJ1-5; 9 nucleotides agree with TRBD1. Germline loops: CDR1 LNHNV, CDR2 YYDKDF (reference sequence). V gave up 0 bases and J gave up 6 bases; unmatched junction bases: 6. The CDR3 covers 16 residues. The CDR3 DNA reads as TGTGCCACCAGCAGAGATCGAGGGGACAGGGCTCAGCCCCAGCATTTT. Translation: CATSRDRGDRAQPQHF.

This clonotype was counted many times. The gene calls are TRBV27 and TRBJ2-7, with D perhaps matching TRBD1 (6 bases). Per the germline V gene, CDR1 is MNHEY and CDR2 is SMNVEV (reference sequence). Trimming cost V 5 bases and J 2 bases, with 13 bases left between them. This CDR3 contains 14 residues. The CDR3, as DNA: TGTGCCAGCAGTCCCGACAGGTTCCCCTACGAGCAGTACTTC. Its protein product is CASSPDRFPYEQYF.

The gene calls are TRBV20-1 and TRBJ2-2; D ambiguous. With 0 bases removed from V and 10 bases from J, the gap between germline ends came to 3 bases. Germline loops: CDR1 DFQATT, CDR2 SNEGSKA (reference sequence). CDR3 length: 10 residues. The CDR3 is CSAREVELFF. Here the CDR3 DNA reads TGCAGTGCTAGAGAAGTGGAGCTGTTTTTT.

V gene TRBV7-8 combines with J gene TRBJ1-6; TRBD1 matches at 9 bases. Germline V gene sequence: CDR1 SGHVS, CDR2 FQNEAQ. The CDR3 consists of 13 residues. J lost 9 bases, V lost 7 bases, and 4 bases had no gene match. CDR3 protein: CASTGTGSSPLHF. DNA of the CDR3: TGTGCCAGCACCGGGACAGGGAGTTCACCCCTCCACTTT.

The chain is built from TRBV7-3 and TRBJ1-1, with D unclear. CDR1 is SGHTA, CDR2 FQGTGA, per germline. V was shortened by 1 base and J by 0 bases, with 9 bases between the two germline ends. This CDR3 has 15 residues. CDR3 in amino acids: CASSLNGGMNTEAFF. In DNA form, the CDR3 reads TGTGCCAGCAGCTTAAACGGCGGTATGAACACTGAAGCTTTCTTT.

The CDR3 here is CSAPQGAGDYGYTF. The CDR3 nucleotides read TGCAGTGCACCACAGGGGGCCGGGGACTATGGCTACACCTTC. The rearrangement links TRBV20-1 to TRBJ1-2, with 9 bases identical to TRBD1. Germline V gene sequence: CDR1 DFQATT, CDR2 SNEGSKA (reference sequence). V lost 6 bases and J lost 3; bases outside the gene matches: 8. The CDR3 is made up of 14 amino acids.

V is TRBV6-2 or TRBV6-3 and J is TRBJ2-5; 7 bases agree with TRBD2. The CDR3 sequence is 13 residues long. Germline V gene lookup returns CDR1 MNHEY and CDR2 SVGEGT. J gave up 3 bases and V 6 bases, and 4 bases lay outside the gene matches. CDR3 sequence: CASRGREEETQYF. DNA of the CDR3: TGTGCCAGCAGAGGACGGGAGGAAGAGACCCAGTACTTC.